This T cell receptor (beta chain) was recorded in a study of OX40 agonist ivuxolimab in advanced cancers. Whole-study context: With ivuxolimab, an agonistic anti-OX40 (CD134) antibody, patients were treated. Checkpoint inhibitors had been given previously to around 38% of patients.

CDR1 is MNHEY and CDR2 is SMNVEV in the germline V gene (reference sequence). V lost 8 bases and J lost 6, with 14 bases in between. The CDR3 consists of 12 residues. Sequenced by immunoSEQ multiplex PCR; TCRdb stores in-frame clones only, minus some. The top ten clones hold around 1.5% of a sample with over 70,000 clones, approximately 87% of them seen once. Drawing of blood for sampling happened at baseline, at cycle 4 day 1, and at cycle 7 day 1. The input for sequencing was CD4+ or CD8+ T cells sorted from blood, taken in a trial of the OX40 agonist ivuxolimab. This sequence originates from an adult with an advanced solid tumor such as melanoma, head and neck, liver or kidney cancer. The chain recombines TRBV27 with TRBJ2-7; the D gene is possibly TRBD1 (6 bases). Here the CDR3 DNA reads TGTGCCAGCTCAGGGGATCATAGCGAGCAGTACTTC. Translation: CASSGDHSEQYF.